This T cell receptor (beta chain) derives from a study of T cell responses to AZD1222 COVID-19 vaccine. Sequenced by immunoSEQ multiplex PCR; TCRdb stores in-frame clones only, minus some. The table lists tens of thousands of clones, about 92% of them singletons, with 4.2% in the top ten. Germline CDR1 reads SGHTA; CDR2 reads FQGNSA. V lost 5 bases, J lost 11 bases, and 12 bases stayed unmatched. The CDR3 is 15 amino acids. Sequencing was performed on peripheral blood, taken on day 0 of AZD1222 vaccination. The clonotype comes from an adult in good health. The rearrangement uses TRBV7-2 and TRBJ1-1; 12 nucleotides align to TRBD1. The CDR3 reads CASSRAGTGGIGAFF. The CDR3 DNA sequence: TGTGCCAGCAGCCGGGCCGGGACAGGGGGCATTGGGGCTTTCTTT.